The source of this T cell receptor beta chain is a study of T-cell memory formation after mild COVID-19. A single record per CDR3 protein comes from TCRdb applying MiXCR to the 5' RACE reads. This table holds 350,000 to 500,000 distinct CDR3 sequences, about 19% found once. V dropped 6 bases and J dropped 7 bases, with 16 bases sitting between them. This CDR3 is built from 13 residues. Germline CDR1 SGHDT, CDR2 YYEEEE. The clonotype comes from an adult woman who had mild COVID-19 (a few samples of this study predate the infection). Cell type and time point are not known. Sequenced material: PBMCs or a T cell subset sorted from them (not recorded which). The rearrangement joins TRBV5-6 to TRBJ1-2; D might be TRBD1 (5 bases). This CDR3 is CASTPRGWSGYTF. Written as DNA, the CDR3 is TGTGCCAGCACCCCCCGGGGGTGGTCTGGCTACACCTTC.